These T cell receptor beta chains were read from a single sample in a study of CD8 T cells in Susac syndrome. TCRdb redid the calling of the immunoSEQ multiplex PCR reads with MiXCR, one entry per CDR3 protein. This sample carries a few hundred thousand distinct CDR3 sequences, 95% of them seen once, and the ten largest clones take around 0.099%. The sample taken for sequencing was CD4+ T cells from PBMCs. The source of these receptors is a human donor with multiple sclerosis. Both conserved end residues are part of each CDR3. The order of the fields is J gene, V gene, D gene, clone size, CDR3 DNA, CDR3 protein. The D gene is left open where the match is weak. Clone size is given for some rows only: seen once, a few or many times, or a class if the clone is expanded.

TRBJ1-3	TRBV11-2	.	.	TGTGCCAGCAGCTTAGTTCGCGGGTTTGGAAACACCATATATTTT	CASSLVRGFGNTIYF
TRBJ1-1	TRBV29-1	.	.	TGCAGCGTTGGTGGGCGGACGGTGAACACTGAAGCTTTCTTT	CSVGGRTVNTEAFF
TRBJ2-1	TRBV7-2	TRBD1	once	TGTGCCAGCAGCTTAGCAACAGGGGAATACAATGAGCAGTTCTTC	CASSLATGEYNEQFF
TRBJ2-7	TRBV6-9	TRBD1	.	TGTGCCAGCAGCCGGACAGGGCGGGCCTACGAGCAGTACTTC	CASSRTGRAYEQYF
TRBJ2-5	TRBV5-6	TRBD2	.	TGTGCCAGCAGCGATCATCTTACTAGCGGGAGTGAGACCCAGTACTTC	CASSDHLTSGSETQYF
TRBJ2-3	TRBV28	TRBD2	.	TGTGCCAGCAGTTTCCCGTCCGGGACTAGCGGGGTTACAGATACGCAGTATTTT	CASSFPSGTSGVTDTQYF
TRBJ2-2	TRBV9	TRBD1	.	TGTGCCAGCAGCGTAGTTCCAGGGGGCGCAACCGGGGAGCTGTTTTTT	CASSVVPGGATGELFF
TRBJ2-7	TRBV20-1	.	.	TGCAGTGCTCCACGGCCCGTTTCGCAGCAGCAGTACTTC	CSAPRPVSQQQYF
TRBJ1-1	TRBV9	.	few	TGTGCCAGCAGCGTAGTCCCAGGAAACACTGAAGCTTTCTTT	CASSVVPGNTEAFF
TRBJ2-5	TRBV3-1	TRBD2	.	TGTGCCAGCAGCCCGGGACTAGCGGGAGTAGAGACCCAGTACTTC	CASSPGLAGVETQYF
TRBJ1-3	TRBV3-1	TRBD1	.	TGTGCCAGCAGCCAAGGACTGGGACAGGGCGAAAACACCATATATTTT	CASSQGLGQGENTIYF
TRBJ2-5	TRBV20-1	.	.	TGCAGTGCTAGTTTAGGACAGACGATTAGGGAGACCCAGTACTTC	CSASLGQTIRETQYF
TRBJ2-1	TRBV12-3/TRBV12-4	TRBD1	.	TGTGCCAGCAGTTCGCGACAGGGTCTAAGTGAGCAGTTCTTC	CASSSRQGLSEQFF
TRBJ1-2	TRBV4-2	TRBD1	.	TGTGCCAGCAGCCAAGGAGACAGGGGCGCGTCTGGCTATGGCTACACCTTC	CASSQGDRGASGYGYTF
TRBJ2-3	TRBV9	TRBD2	.	TGTGCCAGCAGCGTAGGAGCTGCGGGGGTTCCGTATTTT	CASSVGAAGVPYF
TRBJ1-1	TRBV30	TRBD1	.	TGTGCCTGGAGTGGGTCCCCGGGACAGGGGAAAACTTTCTTT	CAWSGSPGQGKTFF
TRBJ1-5	TRBV6-1	TRBD1	.	TGTGCCAGCAGCCACCCCCCGACAGGGGCCAGCAATCAGCCCCAGCATTTT	CASSHPPTGASNQPQHF
TRBJ2-7	TRBV25-1	TRBD2	.	TGTGCCAGCAGCTGGGGGGGGTCCAACTACGAGCAGTACTTC	CASSWGGSNYEQYF
TRBJ2-1	TRBV11-2	.	.	TGTGCCAGCAGCAGGATACCGGGACTGTACAACAATGAGCAGTTCTTC	CASSRIPGLYNNEQFF
TRBJ1-1	TRBV20-1	.	.	TGCAGTGCTAGAGATCGTAGGACGTTGGGCACTGAAGCTTTCTTT	CSARDRRTLGTEAFF
TRBJ2-3	TRBV5-4	.	.	TGTGCCAGCAGCTTGTCCGGGGCCGTCTCAGATACGCAGTATTTT	CASSLSGAVSDTQYF
TRBJ2-1	TRBV10-3	.	.	TGTGCCATCACATCCGTCGGGACGGGCAATGAGCAGTTCTTC	CAITSVGTGNEQFF
TRBJ1-2	TRBV7-9	TRBD1	few	TGTGCCAGCAGCTTAGAGGGACAGGGTTATGGCTACACCTTC	CASSLEGQGYGYTF
TRBJ1-2	TRBV11-2	TRBD1	.	TGTGCCAGCAGCCGCACAGGGGACTATGGCTACACCTTC	CASSRTGDYGYTF
TRBJ1-5	TRBV6-5	TRBD1	.	TGTGCCAGCAGTTCCTCCAGGGGGCGCGGGCAGCCCCAGCATTTT	CASSSSRGRGQPQHF
TRBJ2-7	TRBV11-2	TRBD2	.	TGTGCCAGCAGCTTACGACTAGCAACCCTCCGGGAGCAGTACTTC	CASSLRLATLREQYF
TRBJ2-1	TRBV19	TRBD1	once	TGTGCCAGTAGTACCCCCGGACAGGGGACGTACAATGAGCAGTTCTTC	CASSTPGQGTYNEQFF
TRBJ2-3	TRBV7-9	TRBD1	.	TGTGCCAGCAGACCCATTGGGACAGGGTTGGGAGATACGCAGTATTTT	CASRPIGTGLGDTQYF
TRBJ1-2	TRBV2	.	.	TGTGCCAGCAGTGAAGGTGCAGAGAACTATGGCTACACCTTC	CASSEGAENYGYTF
TRBJ1-2	TRBV12-3/TRBV12-4	TRBD1	.	TGTGCCAGCCGGACAGGGGGAGATGGCTACACCTTC	CASRTGGDGYTF
TRBJ2-3	TRBV5-4	.	.	TGTGCCAGCAGCTCGGCAAACACAGATACGCAGTATTTT	CASSSANTDTQYF
TRBJ2-5	TRBV3-1	.	few	TGTGCCAGCAGCCAATCGTCCCAGACCCAGTACTTC	CASSQSSQTQYF
TRBJ2-2	TRBV29-1	.	.	TGCAGCGTTGCTCAGATTGCTAACACCGGGGAGCTGTTTTTT	CSVAQIANTGELFF
TRBJ1-6	TRBV6-5	.	.	TGTGCCAGCAGTTACTCGGACGGCTATAATTCACCCCTCCACTTT	CASSYSDGYNSPLHF
TRBJ2-3	TRBV2	.	once	TGTGCCAGCAGTGAAGCGGGACTCGGGACAGATACGCAGTATTTT	CASSEAGLGTDTQYF
TRBJ2-3	TRBV4-1	TRBD2	.	TGCGCCAGCAGCCTGGGGACTAGCGTCCCAGATACGCAGTATTTT	CASSLGTSVPDTQYF
TRBJ2-1	TRBV28	.	once	TGTGCCAGCAGTTTAGGGGAATCCTACAATGAGCAGTTCTTC	CASSLGESYNEQFF
TRBJ2-7	TRBV27	.	.	TGTGCCAGCAAGGCTCTGGGGGAGCAGTACTTC	CASKALGEQYF
TRBJ2-2	TRBV18	.	.	TGTGCCAGCTCAGCAGGGGAAGGGGAGCTGTTTTTT	CASSAGEGELFF
TRBJ1-6	TRBV7-9	TRBD1	.	TGTGCCAGCAGCTCTGGACAGGTCTTCTCACCCCTCCACTTT	CASSSGQVFSPLHF
TRBJ2-7	TRBV12-3/TRBV12-4	.	once	TGTGCCAGCAGTCCGCAGGGAAAGTACGAGCAGTACTTC	CASSPQGKYEQYF
TRBJ2-7	TRBV20-1	.	.	TGCAGTGCGCAAAGCCCCAACTACGAGCAGTACTTC	CSAQSPNYEQYF
TRBJ2-7	TRBV25-1	.	.	TGTGCCAGCAGTCTGATCTACGAGCAGTACTTC	CASSLIYEQYF
TRBJ2-1	TRBV3-1	TRBD1	.	TGTGCCAGCAGCCAAGCAGGGGGAAGGGGAAATGAGCAGTTCTTC	CASSQAGGRGNEQFF
TRBJ2-7	TRBV2	TRBD2	.	TGTGCCAGCAGTGAATCGGGTCGGGGGGACTACGAGCAGTACTTC	CASSESGRGDYEQYF
TRBJ1-6	TRBV5-4	.	once	TGTGCCAGCAGCTCCAGAGACTATAATTCACCCCTCCACTTT	CASSSRDYNSPLHF
TRBJ2-1	TRBV20-1	TRBD1	.	TGCAGTGCTAGACGCTCAGGGGGCCTAGGGCACAATGAGCAGTTCTTC	CSARRSGGLGHNEQFF
TRBJ2-1	TRBV6-5	.	.	TGTGCCACCCACAGGGAAGCCCTCAATGAGCAGTTCTTC	CATHREALNEQFF
TRBJ2-5	TRBV20-1	.	.	TGCAGTGCTAGAGGACGACTGCAAGAGACCCAGTACTTC	CSARGRLQETQYF
TRBJ1-5	TRBV29-1	.	.	TGCAGCGTTGAAGTGGAGGTCAATCAGCCCCAGCATTTT	CSVEVEVNQPQHF
TRBJ1-1	TRBV27	.	.	TGTGCCAGCACCCCTCTCAGGGTTGGAGCTGAAGCTTTCTTT	CASTPLRVGAEAFF
TRBJ1-1	TRBV12-3/TRBV12-4	.	.	TGTGCCAGCAGTTTAGCCGATACGGAAGCTTTCTTT	CASSLADTEAFF